This TCR beta chain was observed in a study of T cell repertoires in cytomegalovirus infection. Overall study: Matching HLA type and CMV infection were both indicated by public TCR beta signatures.

Study-wide findings and caveats: CMV-specific TCR beta clonotypes restricted by HLA-C were the ones dominating the ex vivo response. Summed frequency of shared TCR beta families picked out CMV carriers who also had the relevant HLA.

Via MiXCR, TCRdb re-called the reads, giving one row per CDR3 protein. The sample lists 450,000 to 650,000 distinct CDR3 sequences, around 27% seen once, with about 12% in the top ten. From germline, CDR1 is KGHSH and CDR2 LQKENI. This CDR3 spans 14 amino acids. V lost 8 bases and J lost 0, with 10 bases in between. Comments on this clonotype: Its target is unknown.

This rearrangement joins TRBV18 to TRBJ2-2; possible D gene TRBD2, 5 bases. The sequenced sample was PBMCs. The sequence derives from a human donor in good health (CMV status not recorded). Some clones in this sample may be carry-over from other donors' samples. CDR3 DNA sequence: TGTGCCAGCCGAGGGATCTCGAACACCGGGGAGCTGTTTTTT. This sequence encodes CASRGISNTGELFF.